These 13 T cell receptor beta chains came from one sample sequenced in a study of shared clonotypes between healthy human individuals. Sequencing used immunoSEQ multiplex PCR; TCRdb keeps in-frame clones, though not all of them. The sample comprises about 690,000 clones, 80% to 95% of which are singletons, and about 33% rests with the top ten. Specimen: memory CD8+ T cells from PBMCs. Subset in this sample: CD45RO+ cells pooled with CCR7-negative TemRA cells. Receptor source: a young man in good health. Some clones in this sample may be carry-over from other donors' samples.

This clone was counted a single time. The V call is TRBV4-3, the J call TRBJ2-7, with 7 nucleotides matching TRBD1. The CDR3 loop spans 14 amino acids. Germline-derived CDR1 and CDR2 are LGHNA and YSLEER. The trim removed 0 bases at V and 3 bases at J, leaving 2 bases unmatched. CDR3 sequence reads: CASSQETGYYEQYF. CDR3 nucleotide sequence: TGCGCCAGCAGCCAAGAGACAGGGTACTACGAGCAGTACTTC.

This rearrangement joins TRBV5-6 to TRBJ1-4; D uncertain. Trimming took off 3 bases at V and 4 bases at J, with 7 bases between the two ends. Germline CDR1 reads SGHDT; CDR2 reads YYEEEE. The CDR3 runs to 13 residues. CDR3 nucleotides: TGTGCCAGCAGCTATGACCGTAATGAAAAACTGTTTTTT. Protein: CASSYDRNEKLFF.

The chain uses TRBV28 and TRBJ2-1; 10 nucleotides agree with TRBD2. With V trimmed by 4 bases and J by 5 bases, 14 bases remained unmatched. Germline CDR1 reads MDHEN; CDR2 reads SYDVKM. The CDR3 spans 18 residues. CDR3: CASSYIPILAGANNEQFF. CDR3 sequence (DNA): TGTGCCAGCAGTTACATTCCAATTCTAGCGGGAGCAAACAATGAGCAGTTCTTC.

In its sample, this clone was seen a few times. This chain links TRBV19 with TRBJ1-5; D might be TRBD1 (5 bases). The CDR3 contains 15 residues. V gave up 10 bases and J gave up 0 bases, with 16 bases separating them. Germline V CDR1 and CDR2: LNHDA, SQIVND (reference sequence). Here the CDR3 reads CATTPGRYSNQPQHF. For the CDR3, the DNA is TGTGCCACCACGCCGGGACGGTATAGCAATCAGCCCCAGCATTTT.

Concerning this clone: The identical CDR3 is also encoded by other nucleotide sequences in the sample. The chain carries TRBV6-5 and TRBJ1-1; 7 nucleotides align to TRBD1. Germline CDR1 is MNHEY and CDR2 is SVGAGI. CDR3 size: 14 residues. J was trimmed by 2 bases and V by 3 bases; bases with no gene match: 3. CDR3 loop: CASSYTGANTEAFF. The CDR3, as DNA: TGTGCCAGCAGTTATACAGGGGCAAACACTGAAGCTTTCTTT.

This chain connects TRBV11-2 to TRBJ2-6; possibly TRBD1 or TRBD2 for D (5 bases each). CDR1 SGHAT and CDR2 FQNNGV come from the germline V gene. Trimming shortened V by 6 bases and J by 0 bases, and 15 bases separated the two germline ends. The CDR3 runs 17 residues. CDR3 nucleotide sequence: TGTGCCAGCAGGGTCGGGATGGGACGCTCTGGGGCCAACGTCCTGACTTTC. This encodes CASRVGMGRSGANVLTF.

The rearrangement joins TRBV27 to TRBJ1-5, with D maybe TRBD1 (5 bases). Germline assignment: CDR1 MNHEY and CDR2 SMNVEV (reference sequence). CDR3 size: 18 residues. The V end was cut by 2 bases, the J end by 6 bases, with 23 bases between. The CDR3 here is CASSLTGRGRGKSQPQHF. As DNA, the CDR3 is TGTGCCAGCAGTTTAACAGGCCGAGGACGAGGTAAAAGTCAGCCCCAGCATTTT.

This clone was seen a single time. The genes are TRBV4-1 and TRBJ2-5; possibly TRBD2 for D (6 bases). Germline V gives CDR1 MGHRA, CDR2 YSYEKL. The CDR3 sequence is 15 residues long. Trimming removed 0 bases at V and 4 bases at J, with 12 bases between. The CDR3 sequence is CASSQELGLLETQYF. Here the CDR3 DNA reads TGCGCCAGCAGCCAAGAACTGGGACTCCTAGAGACCCAGTACTTC.

This clone was seen a few times. CDR3 in DNA: TGCGCCAGCAGCTTCGGGGACTACTACGAGCAGTACTTC. Translated: CASSFGDYYEQYF. The chain employs TRBV5-1 and TRBJ2-7; 7 bases are a match to TRBD2. V dropped 2 bases and J dropped 3; count of bases not matched to a gene: 2. From germline, CDR1 is SGHRS and CDR2 YFSETQ. The CDR3 runs 13 residues.

This chain links TRBV5-4 with TRBJ2-1, with D tentatively TRBD1 (6 bases). This CDR3 has 15 amino acids. Trimming left V 2 bases short and J 0 bases short, with 9 bases between. Germline CDR1 is SGHNT and CDR2 is YYREEE (reference sequence). The CDR3: CASSFGQSSYNEQFF. In DNA, the CDR3 is TGTGCCAGCAGCTTCGGACAGAGCTCCTACAATGAGCAGTTCTTC.

J is TRBJ1-1 and V is TRBV5-8, with 7 bases fitting TRBD1. Trimming cost V 4 bases and J 8 bases; bases outside gene matches: 2. The CDR3 loop spans 11 amino acids. Germline CDR1 reads SGHTS; CDR2 reads YDEGEE. This CDR3 reads CASSQGGEAFF. In DNA form, the CDR3 reads TGTGCCAGCAGCCAGGGGGGGGAAGCTTTCTTT.

The chain has TRBV19 and TRBJ1-1; 7 nucleotides align to TRBD1. With V trimmed by 5 bases and J by 3 bases, 6 bases remained unmatched. The length of the CDR3 is 14 residues. CDR1 and CDR2 (germline): LNHDA, SQIVND (reference sequence). CDR3 coding DNA: TGTGCCAGTAGTGCACAGGGGAGGTACACTGAAGCTTTCTTT. It translates to CASSAQGRYTEAFF.

This clone was observed once. The genes are TRBV9 and TRBJ2-3, with no clear D. The CDR3 consists of 15 residues. V lost 4 bases to trimming and J lost 0 bases, with 12 bases between them. Germline loops: CDR1 SGDLS, CDR2 YYNGEE. The CDR3 DNA reads as TGTGCCAGCAGCCCCGCCTTCGTTAGCACAGATACGCAGTATTTT. Its translation: CASSPAFVSTDTQYF.